The present TCR beta chain was sequenced within a study of blood T cell repertoires in COVID-19. About the research overall: COVID-19 samples from acute and convalescent phases originated in the United States, Italy and Spain. PBMCs, B-cell-depleted T cells, or T cells provided the cDNA or gDNA that made up the material.

The assay was immunoSEQ multiplex PCR, and TCRdb's table has in-frame clones only and misses some. Among roughly 100,000 clones listed, approximately 84% were seen once. V was shortened by 8 bases and J by 5 bases, with 17 bases between the two germline ends. The CDR3 spans 15 residues. Germline CDR1 SGHDT, CDR2 YYEEEE. The sequence derives from a man in his sixties or seventies with acute or convalescent COVID-19. V gene TRBV5-6 combines with J gene TRBJ1-6, with D possibly matching TRBD1 (6 bases). Sequencing was done on a sample of peripheral blood. In DNA, the CDR3 is TGTGCCAGTGCATTGGGGACACGGGATAATTCACCCCTCCACTTT. Translation: CASALGTRDNSPLHF.